These T cell receptor beta chains were read from a single sample in a study of blood T cell repertoires in COVID-19. TCRdb's copy holds only in-frame clones and misses some; the assay was immunoSEQ multiplex PCR. The sample carries under 250,000 clones, roughly 85% recorded once. The specimen sequenced was peripheral blood. These receptors came from a woman aged 70-85 years with COVID-19, enrolled during active disease. CDR3s include the opening cysteine and the closing phenylalanine or tryptophan. D genes are given only for firm matches. Only some rows state a clone size, as once, few, many or a class for expanded clones.

d_gene: TRBD2; j_gene: TRBJ2-5; abundance: few; v_gene: TRBV7-3; CDR3aa: CASSPSGGHETQYF; CDR3nt: TGTGCCAGCAGCCCCAGCGGGGGGCATGAGACCCAGTACTTC
d_gene: TRBD1; j_gene: TRBJ1-5; abundance: few; v_gene: TRBV3-1/TRBV3-2; CDR3aa: CASSQEGGQPQHF; CDR3nt: TGTGCCAGCAGCCAAGAAGGGGGCCAGCCCCAGCATTTT
d_gene: TRBD1; j_gene: TRBJ1-2; abundance: once; v_gene: TRBV9; CDR3aa: CASSKGQAPYGYTF; CDR3nt: TGTGCCAGCAGCAAAGGACAGGCTCCTTATGGCTACACCTTC
d_gene: TRBD1; j_gene: TRBJ1-4; abundance: -; v_gene: TRBV7-3; CDR3aa: CASSSNAGTGLFF; CDR3nt: TGTGCCAGCAGCTCCAACGCTGGGACAGGGCTGTTTTTT
d_gene: -; j_gene: TRBJ2-2; abundance: -; v_gene: TRBV6-2/TRBV6-3; CDR3aa: CASSILIGELFF; CDR3nt: TGTGCCAGCAGTATACTTATCGGGGAGCTGTTTTTT
d_gene: -; j_gene: TRBJ1-1; abundance: -; v_gene: TRBV19; CDR3aa: CASSMGANTEAFF; CDR3nt: TGTGCCAGTAGTATGGGGGCCAACACTGAAGCTTTCTTT
d_gene: TRBD1; j_gene: TRBJ1-1; abundance: -; v_gene: TRBV4-3; CDR3aa: CASSQNRGWTEAFF; CDR3nt: TGCGCCAGCAGCCAAAACAGGGGCTGGACTGAAGCTTTCTTT
d_gene: -; j_gene: TRBJ1-5; abundance: -; v_gene: TRBV4-2; CDR3aa: CASSQEGPQGLGQPQHF; CDR3nt: TGTGCCAGCAGCCAAGAGGGGCCTCAGGGACTGGGTCAGCCCCAGCATTTT
d_gene: TRBD2; j_gene: TRBJ2-5; abundance: -; v_gene: TRBV7-8; CDR3aa: CASSLALAGVETQYF; CDR3nt: TGTGCCAGCAGCTTAGCCCTAGCGGGAGTAGAGACCCAGTACTTC
d_gene: -; j_gene: TRBJ1-6; abundance: -; v_gene: TRBV7-2; CDR3aa: CASSLVWTANSPLHF; CDR3nt: TGTGCCAGCAGCTTAGTGTGGACAGCTAATTCACCCCTCCACTTT
d_gene: -; j_gene: TRBJ2-2; abundance: -; v_gene: TRBV30; CDR3aa: CAWGLPVGELFF; CDR3nt: TGTGCCTGGGGACTCCCCGTAGGGGAGCTGTTTTTT
d_gene: -; j_gene: TRBJ2-5; abundance: -; v_gene: TRBV27; CDR3aa: CASSLRVALETQYF; CDR3nt: TGTGCCAGCAGTTTGAGGGTAGCGTTAGAGACCCAGTACTTC
d_gene: -; j_gene: TRBJ1-2; abundance: -; v_gene: TRBV7-9; CDR3aa: CASSSRTPNYGYTF; CDR3nt: TGTGCCAGCAGCTCCCGGACACCTAACTATGGCTACACCTTC
d_gene: TRBD1; j_gene: TRBJ1-3; abundance: -; v_gene: TRBV15; CDR3aa: CATRKQGMAGNTIYF; CDR3nt: TGTGCCACCAGAAAACAGGGGATGGCTGGAAACACCATATATTTT
d_gene: TRBD1; j_gene: TRBJ1-1; abundance: -; v_gene: TRBV5-4; CDR3aa: CASSANQGGTEAFF; CDR3nt: TGTGCCAGCAGCGCAAACCAGGGGGGCACTGAAGCTTTCTTT
d_gene: -; j_gene: TRBJ2-5; abundance: -; v_gene: TRBV18; CDR3aa: CASSLSVQETQYF; CDR3nt: TGTGCCAGCTCACTCAGCGTCCAAGAGACCCAGTACTTC
d_gene: -; j_gene: TRBJ1-1; abundance: -; v_gene: TRBV21-1; CDR3aa: CASSLRGDLTEAFF; CDR3nt: TGTGCCAGCAGCTTAAGGGGCGATCTGACTGAAGCTTTCTTT
d_gene: -; j_gene: TRBJ1-3; abundance: -; v_gene: TRBV4-2; CDR3aa: CASSQDTRGKDGNTIYF; CDR3nt: TGTGCCAGCAGCCAAGATACCCGGGGGAAGGATGGAAACACCATATATTTT
d_gene: -; j_gene: TRBJ1-1; abundance: -; v_gene: TRBV2; CDR3aa: CATTNRAFTEAFF; CDR3nt: TGTGCCACCACTAACAGGGCGTTCACTGAAGCTTTCTTT
d_gene: -; j_gene: TRBJ2-7; abundance: -; v_gene: TRBV9; CDR3aa: CASSAGGPYEQYF; CDR3nt: TGTGCCAGCAGTGCCGGGGGACCCTACGAGCAGTACTTC
d_gene: -; j_gene: TRBJ2-6; abundance: -; v_gene: TRBV2; CDR3aa: CASSERGVSGANVLTF; CDR3nt: TGTGCCAGCAGTGAAAGGGGCGTCTCTGGGGCCAACGTCCTGACTTTC
d_gene: -; j_gene: TRBJ1-4; abundance: -; v_gene: TRBV5-6; CDR3aa: CASSLHSGQNEKLFF; CDR3nt: TGTGCCAGCAGCTTGCATAGCGGACAAAATGAAAAACTGTTTTTT
d_gene: TRBD2; j_gene: TRBJ2-2; abundance: -; v_gene: TRBV5-4; CDR3aa: CASSLGASGVGELFF; CDR3nt: TGTGCCAGCAGCTTGGGGGCTAGCGGGGTGGGGGAGCTGTTTTTT
d_gene: TRBD2; j_gene: TRBJ2-3; abundance: -; v_gene: TRBV5-4; CDR3aa: CASSPLRLERGGTDTQYF; CDR3nt: TGTGCCAGCAGCCCCCTAAGATTGGAGCGGGGGGGCACAGATACGCAGTATTTT
d_gene: TRBD1; j_gene: TRBJ1-2; abundance: -; v_gene: TRBV7-2; CDR3aa: CASSPRQGANYGYTF; CDR3nt: TGTGCCAGCAGCCCCCGACAGGGGGCTAACTATGGCTACACCTTC
d_gene: -; j_gene: TRBJ1-1; abundance: -; v_gene: TRBV5-4; CDR3aa: CASSLAYGGMNTEAFF; CDR3nt: TGTGCCAGCAGCTTGGCCTATGGGGGGATGAACACTGAAGCTTTCTTT
d_gene: TRBD2; j_gene: TRBJ2-3; abundance: -; v_gene: TRBV5-6; CDR3aa: CASSLRMTSGGVSTDTQYF; CDR3nt: TGTGCCAGCAGCTTGCGTATGACTAGCGGGGGGGTGAGCACAGATACGCAGTATTTT
d_gene: -; j_gene: TRBJ2-2; abundance: -; v_gene: TRBV19; CDR3aa: CASTGVRGTGELFF; CDR3nt: TGTGCCAGTACCGGGGTGCGTGGGACCGGGGAGCTGTTTTTT
d_gene: -; j_gene: TRBJ1-1; abundance: -; v_gene: TRBV25-1; CDR3aa: CASREQEGTEAFF; CDR3nt: TGTGCCAGCAGGGAACAGGAGGGCACTGAAGCTTTCTTT
d_gene: TRBD1; j_gene: TRBJ1-1; abundance: -; v_gene: TRBV6-5; CDR3aa: CASTTKGASTEAFF; CDR3nt: TGTGCCAGCACCACAAAGGGGGCTAGCACTGAAGCTTTCTTT
d_gene: TRBD1; j_gene: TRBJ2-1; abundance: few; v_gene: TRBV27; CDR3aa: CASSLPKVGTGAGEQFF; CDR3nt: TGTGCCAGCAGTTTACCAAAGGTTGGGACAGGGGCAGGGGAGCAGTTCTTC
d_gene: TRBD1; j_gene: TRBJ2-5; abundance: -; v_gene: TRBV19; CDR3aa: CASSGQGAKETQYF; CDR3nt: TGTGCCAGTAGTGGGCAGGGGGCCAAGGAGACCCAGTACTTC
d_gene: TRBD2; j_gene: TRBJ2-7; abundance: -; v_gene: TRBV11-3; CDR3aa: CASSLAGGSTYEQYF; CDR3nt: TGTGCCAGCAGCTTAGCGGGGGGTTCTACCTACGAGCAGTACTTC